This T cell receptor (beta chain) was found in a study of blood T cell repertoires in COVID-19. The germline V gene has CDR1 SGHVS and CDR2 FNYEAQ. The CDR3 is made up of 16 amino acids. The V gene lost 5 bases and the J gene lost 2 bases, with 17 bases spanning the gap. Profiled with immunoSEQ multiplex PCR; TCRdb holds only in-frame clones, not every one. This table holds some 300,000 clones, 90% found once. The chain recombines TRBV7-6 with TRBJ2-3, with a weak D call TRBD1 (5 bases). This sequence was found in a woman aged 40 to 49 with COVID-19, enrolled during active disease. Sequencing was carried out using peripheral blood. CDR3 bases: TGTGCCAGCAGCCCACCCTCGACAGTGGTCACAGATACGCAGTATTTT. This translates into CASSPPSTVVTDTQYF.